These T cell receptor beta chains were read from a single sample in a study of shared clonotypes between healthy human individuals. The table came from immunoSEQ multiplex PCR; TCRdb's copy has only in-frame clones and leaves some out. In the table there are over 2 million clones, 85% to 95% of which are singletons. The sample taken for sequencing was naive CD4+ T cells sorted from blood. The receptors come from a man younger than 35 in good health. Both conserved end residues are part of each CDR3. A D gene is named only where the DNA matches it firmly. Expanded clones get a size class; other rows say once, few or many, or leave the size out.

j_call | clone_size | v_call | d_call | cdr3_aa | cdr3_nt
TRBJ2-1 | - | TRBV7-7 | - | CASSLGYPPSEQFF | TGTGCTAGCAGCTTAGGGTATCCCCCGTCGGAGCAGTTCTTC
TRBJ2-1 | - | TRBV28 | - | CASTAGLSYNEQFF | TGTGCCAGCACCGCTGGGTTGTCCTACAATGAGCAGTTCTTC
TRBJ2-5 | once | TRBV11-2 | - | CASRTWGDHQETQYF | TGTGCCAGCAGGACGTGGGGGGACCACCAAGAGACCCAGTACTTC
TRBJ2-5 | once | TRBV30 | - | CACGKQETQYF | TGTGCCTGCGGCAAGCAAGAGACCCAGTACTTC
TRBJ2-5 | - | TRBV2 | - | CASSEAGGFQETQYF | TGTGCCAGCAGTGAAGCGGGCGGGTTCCAAGAGACCCAGTACTTC
TRBJ2-7 | - | TRBV28 | - | CASSLSQGAYEQYF | TGTGCCAGCAGTTTGTCTCAGGGAGCCTACGAGCAGTACTTC
TRBJ2-1 | - | TRBV5-4 | TRBD2 | CAHSGASGRDEQFF | TGTGCCCACTCGGGGGCTAGCGGGAGGGATGAGCAGTTCTTC
TRBJ2-5 | - | TRBV28 | - | CASSPTGRVQETQYF | TGTGCCAGCAGCCCAACCGGCAGGGTGCAAGAGACCCAGTACTTC
TRBJ2-5 | once | TRBV5-1 | - | CASSLGQGKETQYF | TGCGCCAGCAGCTTGGGGCAGGGCAAGGAGACCCAGTACTTC
TRBJ2-5 | - | TRBV29-1 | TRBD1 | CSVEGQGETQYF | TGCAGCGTTGAGGGACAGGGGGAGACCCAGTACTTC
TRBJ2-5 | - | TRBV6-5 | TRBD1 | CASSIGTAMQETQYF | TGTGCCAGCAGTATCGGGACAGCAATGCAAGAGACCCAGTACTTC
TRBJ2-1 | - | TRBV5-4 | TRBD1 | CASSLPGTASYNEQFF | TGTGCCAGCAGCTTGCCGGGGACAGCCTCCTACAATGAGCAGTTCTTC
TRBJ2-7 | - | TRBV29-1 | - | CSVVPNYNSYEQYF | TGCAGCGTTGTCCCGAATTACAACTCCTACGAGCAGTACTTC
TRBJ1-2 | - | TRBV20-1 | - | CSATPGYTF | TGCAGTGCAACGCCGGGCTACACCTTC
TRBJ1-1 | once | TRBV5-1 | TRBD1 | CASSLGGQGTEAFF | TGCGCCAGCAGCTTGGGCGGACAGGGCACTGAAGCTTTCTTT
TRBJ2-1 | - | TRBV6-5 | - | CASSYGSSYNEQFF | TGTGCCAGCAGTTATGGGAGCTCCTACAATGAGCAGTTCTTC
TRBJ1-2 | - | TRBV28 | - | CASSLGRVGGYTF | TGTGCCAGCAGTTTAGGGAGGGTCGGCGGCTACACCTTC
TRBJ2-7 | - | TRBV28 | - | CASSLLEGHEQYF | TGTGCCAGCAGTTTATTGGAGGGCCACGAGCAGTACTTC
TRBJ2-5 | - | TRBV18 | - | CASSPPVRGNSETQYF | TGTGCCAGCTCACCACCAGTCAGGGGAAATTCGGAGACCCAGTACTTC
TRBJ1-5 | once | TRBV27 | - | CASHALWGNQPQHF | TGTGCCAGTCACGCCCTCTGGGGCAATCAGCCCCAGCATTTT
TRBJ1-6 | - | TRBV18 | - | CASSTAGILDSPLHF | TGTGCCAGCTCAACGGCCGGGATTTTAGATTCACCCCTCCACTTT
TRBJ1-3 | - | TRBV6-5 | - | CASRRDSISGNTIYF | TGTGCCAGCAGACGAGACAGCATCTCTGGAAACACCATATATTTT
TRBJ1-6 | - | TRBV6-1 | - | CASSPWDTANSPLHF | TGTGCCAGCAGTCCATGGGACACCGCAAATTCACCCCTCCACTTT
TRBJ2-1 | - | TRBV29-1 | - | CSVGKGYNEQFF | TGCAGCGTTGGGAAAGGGTACAATGAGCAGTTCTTC
TRBJ1-2 | - | TRBV7-2 | TRBD1 | CASSLGTGTYYGYTF | TGTGCCAGCAGCCTTGGGACAGGTACCTACTATGGCTACACCTTC
TRBJ1-2 | - | TRBV5-4 | - | CASSTPGGGNYGYTF | TGTGCCAGCAGCACGCCCGGTGGGGGGAACTATGGCTACACCTTC
TRBJ2-5 | - | TRBV29-1 | - | CSVDGGRRETQYF | TGCAGCGTTGACGGGGGTCGGAGAGAGACCCAGTACTTC
TRBJ2-7 | - | TRBV30 | TRBD2 | CAWTRLAAEQYF | TGTGCCTGGACCCGGCTAGCGGCCGAGCAGTACTTC
TRBJ1-3 | - | TRBV30 | - | CASQSSGNTIYF | TGTGCCTCACAAAGCTCTGGAAACACCATATATTTT
TRBJ1-2 | - | TRBV6-1 | TRBD1 | CASSEGGQYGYTF | TGTGCCAGCAGTGAGGGGGGACAGTATGGCTACACCTTC
TRBJ2-3 | once | TRBV7-6 | - | CASSPRLGAQYF | TGTGCCAGCAGCCCACGACTAGGTGCGCAGTATTTT
TRBJ2-7 | - | TRBV7-2 | TRBD1 | CASSLEQGYVQYF | TGTGCCAGCAGCTTAGAACAGGGGTACGTGCAGTACTTC
TRBJ2-7 | - | TRBV2 | TRBD1 | CASSERQGFTYEQYF | TGTGCCAGCAGTGAAAGACAGGGGTTTACCTACGAGCAGTACTTC
TRBJ2-3 | - | TRBV7-9 | - | CASSFSSNTDTQYF | TGTGCCAGCAGCTTCTCCTCCAACACAGATACGCAGTATTTT
TRBJ2-3 | - | TRBV7-2 | - | CASSFFGGSTDTQYF | TGTGCCAGCAGCTTCTTCGGGGGCAGCACAGATACGCAGTATTTT
TRBJ2-5 | - | TRBV5-1 | TRBD2 | CASRSPDLVGGRARRTKETQYF | TGCGCCAGCAGAAGCCCAGATTTGGTTGGCGGGAGGGCCAGGCGGACAAAAGAGACCCAGTACTTC
TRBJ2-2 | - | TRBV6-1 | TRBD2 | CATGLLAGNTGELFF | TGTGCCACCGGCCTTTTAGCGGGGAACACCGGGGAGCTGTTTTTT
TRBJ2-3 | - | TRBV5-1 | - | CASSPQADTQYF | TGCGCCAGCAGCCCTCAGGCAGATACGCAGTATTTT
TRBJ1-2 | - | TRBV14 | - | CASSPPGEGSLTGYTF | TGTGCCAGCAGCCCCCCAGGGGAAGGGAGCTTAACGGGCTACACCTTC
TRBJ1-1 | - | TRBV28 | - | CASTRGGTNTEAFF | TGTGCCAGCACCCGCGGAGGAACGAACACTGAAGCTTTCTTT